The next 17 T cell receptor beta chains were all read from a single sample in a study of CD8 T cells in Susac syndrome. When the RNA was reverse transcribed, random hexamers were used with an input of about 0.5 to 1 ug. TCRdb processed the immunoSEQ multiplex PCR reads anew with MiXCR; each CDR3 protein has one entry. Of about 210,000 distinct CDR3 sequences detected, around 95% appear once; the ten largest clones hold 0.08% to 0.11%. Input material: CD4+ T cells from PBMCs. The receptors stem from a human donor in good health.

J is TRBJ2-1 and V is TRBV2; no firm D call. Trimming took off 8 bases at V and 10 bases at J, with 24 bases between the two ends. Germline V gene sequence: CDR1 SNHLY, CDR2 FYNNEI. CDR3 length: 15 residues. The CDR3 coding sequence is TGTGCCAGCTCAGGCAGCGTGGGCCCCGCGCAGGAGCAGTTCTTC. Translation: CASSGSVGPAQEQFF.

This chain joins TRBV6-2 or TRBV6-3 and TRBJ2-1; D might be TRBD1 or TRBD2, each matching 5 bases. Germline V gives CDR1 MNHEY, CDR2 SVGEGT. This CDR3 region has 14 residues. Trimming cost V 6 bases and J 3 bases, with 12 bases left between them. This CDR3 reads CASSGTTVYNEQFF. CDR3 nucleotides: TGTGCCAGCAGCGGGACGACAGTCTACAATGAGCAGTTCTTC.

The chain links TRBV5-1 to TRBJ2-5; D is unresolved. The CDR3 has 13 residues. Germline V gene data show CDR1 as SGHRS and CDR2 as YFSETQ. V was cut by 1 base and J by 5 bases, with 9 bases left in between. CDR3 loop: CASSLRTVETQYF. CDR3 coding DNA: TGCGCCAGCAGCTTGAGAACGGTCGAGACCCAGTACTTC.

This clonotype was picked up a small number of times. The rearrangement links TRBV7-3 to TRBJ2-1; 10 bases map to TRBD2. The CDR3 runs to 15 residues. Germline CDR1 and CDR2: SGHTA and FQGTGA. The ends lost 3 bases at V and 8 bases at J; junction bases unmatched: 7. The CDR3 is CASSLVLAGVDEQFF. In DNA, the CDR3 is TGTGCCAGCAGCTTGGTCCTAGCGGGAGTCGATGAGCAGTTCTTC. The full variable domain, its missing parts supplied by reference TRBV7-3 and TRBJ2-1, is GAGVSQTPSNKVTEKGKYVELRCDPISGHTALYWYRQSLGQGPEFLIYFQGTGAADDSGLPNDRFFAVRPEGSVSTLKIQRTERGDSAVYLCASSLVLAGVDEQFFGPGTRLTVL.

The gene calls are TRBV29-1 and TRBJ2-5; TRBD1 is a possible D gene (6 bases). The germline V gene encodes CDR1 SQVTM and CDR2 ANQGSEA. V gave up 3 bases and J gave up 0 bases, with 8 bases separating them. The CDR3 has 13 residues. As DNA, the CDR3 is TGCAGCGTTGAGGGGACAAACCAAGAGACCCAGTACTTC. Translated, it gives CSVEGTNQETQYF.

J is TRBJ1-2 and V is TRBV29-1; TRBD1 might be the D (6 bases). Germline V CDR1 and CDR2: SQVTM, ANQGSEA. Trimming took 4 bases from V and 8 from J, leaving 17 bases between them. The CDR3 is 13 residues long. For the CDR3, the DNA is TGCAGCGTTGTTCCGGGGGCATTCCACGGCTACACCTTC. Protein: CSVVPGAFHGYTF.

The chain carries TRBV6-2 or TRBV6-3 and TRBJ2-3; 10 positions match TRBD2. Per germline, CDR1 MNHEY and CDR2 SVGEGT. The CDR3 has 15 amino acids. The V and J ends lost 7 bases and 6 bases, in that order; junction bases with no gene match: 10. CDR3 loop: CASINTRGLADTQYF. The CDR3, as DNA: TGTGCCAGCATCAACACCAGGGGACTAGCGGATACGCAGTATTTT.

This clonotype was counted once. J is TRBJ2-4 and V is TRBV28; D is uncertain. V lost 5 bases and J lost 5, with 10 bases in between. CDR1 MDHEN and CDR2 SYDVKM come from the germline V gene. The CDR3 contains 13 residues. As DNA, the CDR3 is TGTGCCAGCAGTCGCGACCTCCAAAACATTCAGTACTTC. Translated: CASSRDLQNIQYF.

The chain recombines TRBV29-1 with TRBJ2-7, with 7 bases aligning to TRBD1. Germline loops: CDR1 SQVTM, CDR2 ANQGSEA. The CDR3 totals 13 residues. V was clipped by 1 base and J by 7 bases; unmatched bases: 7. The CDR3 nucleotides read TGCAGCGTTGAAGGGACAGGTCCTCGGGAGCAGTACTTC. It is translated as CSVEGTGPREQYF.

The chain carries TRBV30 and TRBJ1-2, with D possibly TRBD1 on 5 matching bases. CDR1 and CDR2 from the germline V gene are GTSNPN and SVGIG (reference sequence). The CDR3 length is 12 residues. V lost 2 bases to trimming and J lost 2 bases, with 6 bases between them. DNA of the CDR3: TGTGCCTGGAGTCCAGGGAACTATGGCTACACCTTC. Translated, it gives CAWSPGNYGYTF.

The chain links TRBV29-1 to TRBJ1-1, with 9 positions matching TRBD1. The CDR3 has 13 amino acids. Trimming took 0 bases from V and 10 from J; bases not matched to a gene: 6. Germline V gene lookup returns CDR1 SQVTM and CDR2 ANQGSEA. This CDR3 reads CSVEDQGQGRAFF. DNA of the CDR3: TGCAGCGTTGAAGATCAAGGACAGGGGCGAGCTTTCTTT.

The chain employs TRBV4-1 and TRBJ1-2; no firm D call. Between the trimmed V and J ends, which lost 1 base and 6 bases, there was a span of 18 bases. The CDR3 contains 16 residues. The V gene's germline CDR1 is MGHRA and CDR2 YSYEKL. CDR3 bases: TGCGCCAGCAGCCAAGGCCCTAACGAGGTTGGGCATGGCTACACCTTC. Residues: CASSQGPNEVGHGYTF.

The chain couples TRBV3-1 to TRBJ2-3, with D possibly TRBD2 on 6 matching bases. Germline V gene data show CDR1 as LGHDT and CDR2 as YNNKEL (reference sequence). CDR3 length: 15 residues. V shed 1 base and J shed 1 base, with 9 bases lying between them. In nucleotides, the CDR3 is TGTGCCAGCAGCCAAGTGTCTAGCGGCACAGATACGCAGTATTTT. It yields the protein CASSQVSSGTDTQYF.

The rearrangement joins TRBV20-1 to TRBJ2-7; 7 nucleotides align to TRBD1. The CDR3 sequence is 16 residues long. Germline assignment: CDR1 DFQATT and CDR2 SNEGSKA (reference sequence). With 6 bases clipped from V and 7 bases from J, the junction kept 21 bases outside the gene matches. The CDR3 sequence is CSAEPLRDSSRGEQYV. The CDR3 DNA is TGCAGTGCAGAGCCTCTCCGGGACAGCTCTCGTGGGGAGCAGTACGTC.

The V call is TRBV29-1, the J call TRBJ2-7; D is perhaps TRBD2 (5 bases). The germline gives CDR1 SQVTM, CDR2 ANQGSEA. CDR3 length: 13 residues. The V gene lost 4 bases and the J gene lost 2 bases, with 12 bases spanning the gap. The CDR3 DNA sequence: TGCAGCGTTGGCGCACGACTAACCTACGAGCAGTACTTC. This sequence encodes CSVGARLTYEQYF.

CDR3 bases: TGTGCCAGCAGCCAAGGATTTCACGAGCAGTACTTC. It is translated as CASSQGFHEQYF. The chain joins TRBV3-1 to TRBJ2-7; no firm D call. Germline V gene data show CDR1 as LGHDT and CDR2 as YNNKEL (reference sequence). Trimming shortened V by 1 base and J by 5 bases, and 6 bases separated the two germline ends. CDR3 size: 12 residues.

V usage is TRBV20-1 and J usage is TRBJ1-1; D is possibly TRBD1 (5 bases). The CDR3 totals 14 residues. Germline V gene sequence: CDR1 DFQATT, CDR2 SNEGSKA (reference sequence). V lost 5 bases and J lost 4, with 17 bases in between. The CDR3 spells CSAVTAQGGTEAFF. The CDR3 nucleotides read TGCAGTGCTGTAACCGCGCAGGGCGGCACTGAAGCTTTCTTT.